These 19 T cell receptor beta chains came from one sample sequenced in a study of low-dose radiotherapy and immunotherapy resistance in tumors. With TRAV- and TRBV-specific primers, first-strand cDNA was made, covering the alpha and beta chains. Amplification of TCRs used a constant-region primer and V-primer adapter for about 21 PCR cycles. TCRdb analysed the reads with MiXCR anew, one entry per CDR3 protein. This table has around 10,000 distinct CDR3 sequences, 65% appearing once. Receptors originate from a human donor with advanced metastatic prostate, ovarian, gallbladder or colorectal cancer (not recorded which). This table probably holds off-target reads from a library built for another chain.

J is TRBJ1-5 and V is TRBV18, with a weak D call TRBD1 (5 bases). V lost 4 bases and J 5 bases, leaving 12 bases between the germline ends. The CDR3 has 14 amino acids. The germline CDR1 and CDR2 sequences are KGHSH and LQKENI. The CDR3 region has the DNA TGTGCCAGCTCACTGAGACAGACCGATCAGCCCCAGCATTTT. Amino acids: CASSLRQTDQPQHF.

This chain connects TRBV6-2 or TRBV6-3 to TRBJ2-7; TRBD2 matches at 12 bases. Germline V gene sequence: CDR1 MNHEY, CDR2 SVGEGT. The CDR3 is 16 amino acids. V shed 2 bases and J 4 bases; nucleotides not matched to a gene: 6. The CDR3 protein is CASSYDGTSGPYEQYF. The CDR3 coding sequence is TGTGCCAGCAGTTACGATGGGACTAGCGGGCCTTACGAGCAGTACTTC.

The rearrangement uses TRBV4-2 and TRBJ2-7; weak D call: TRBD1 (6 bases). V shed 1 base and J shed 5 bases, with 15 bases lying between them. Germline lookup yields CDR1 LGHNA and CDR2 YNFKEQ. The CDR3 runs to 15 residues. For the CDR3, the DNA is TGTGCCAGCAGCCAAGCGGGTCAGGGGACCGACGAGCAGTACTTC. Protein sequence: CASSQAGQGTDEQYF.

The J gene is TRBJ2-3, the V gene TRBV12-3 or TRBV12-4; D assignment may be TRBD1 or TRBD2 (6 bases each). The CDR3 is 15 amino acids. Deletions cut 3 bases from V and 4 bases from J, with 14 bases between. The CDR3 bases are TGTGCCAGCAGTTTTCCGACAGGAGGGTCAGATACGCAGTATTTT. The encoded protein is CASSFPTGGSDTQYF.

The count of this clonotype is one. The CDR3 DNA follows: TGTGCCAGCCAGGTCCTCGCCCGAACCGGGGAGCTGTTTTTT. Residues: CASQVLARTGELFF. This chain connects TRBV7-3 to TRBJ2-2; no firm D call. CDR1 and CDR2 from the germline V gene are SGHTA and FQGTGA. The CDR3 extends over 14 amino acids. V lost 8 bases to trimming and J lost 5 bases, with 15 bases between them.

V usage is TRBV12-3 or TRBV12-4 and J usage is TRBJ2-7; 11 bases agree with TRBD2. The J segment lost 5 bases and the V segment lost 3 bases, leaving 9 bases of the junction unmatched. The CDR3 has 16 amino acids. CDR3 sequence reads: CASSLTTSGIGNEQYF. CDR3 in DNA: TGTGCCAGCAGTTTGACGACTAGCGGGATTGGTAACGAGCAGTACTTC.

DNA of the CDR3: TGCGCCAGCAGCTTGGCCCACGGCCCTAGCACAGATACGCAGTATTTT. Its protein product is CASSLAHGPSTDTQYF. The chain uses TRBV5-1 and TRBJ2-3; D gene uncertain. This CDR3 has 16 amino acids. Germline assignment: CDR1 SGHRS and CDR2 YFSETQ. The V gene lost 0 bases and the J gene lost 0 bases, with 11 bases spanning the gap.

This clonotype showed up just a few times. The V call is TRBV5-1, the J call TRBJ2-7; 8 bases line up with TRBD1. After removal of 1 base from V and 4 bases from J, the junction contained 7 bases not matched to a gene. The length of the CDR3 is 15 residues. Germline V lookup: CDR1 SGHRS, CDR2 YFSETQ. This chain's CDR3 is CASSLSSGGQYEQYF. Here the CDR3 DNA reads TGCGCCAGCAGCTTGTCGTCAGGGGGCCAATACGAGCAGTACTTC.

This clonotype has more than one count but fewer than ten. This rearrangement joins TRBV11-2 to TRBJ2-7; no reliable D call. The CDR3 has 13 residues. Per the germline V gene, CDR1 is SGHAT and CDR2 is FQNNGV. V lost 0 bases to trimming and J lost 9 bases, with 12 bases between them. The CDR3 DNA sequence: TGTGCCAGCAGCTTAGATAGAGGACGGATGCAGTACTTC. It translates to CASSLDRGRMQYF.

The chain links TRBV5-1 to TRBJ2-1; 7 bases are shared with TRBD1. Trimming removed 5 bases from V and 8 bases from J; junction bases left unmatched: 7. This CDR3 spans 13 amino acids. Germline lookup yields CDR1 SGHRS and CDR2 YFSETQ. DNA for the CDR3: TGCGCCAGCAGGCGAACAGGGGCAGATGAGCAGTTCTTC. As protein: CASRRTGADEQFF.

This clonotype was counted once. The J gene is TRBJ1-3, the V gene TRBV30; D not resolved. This CDR3 spans 17 amino acids. The germline V gene encodes CDR1 GTSNPN and CDR2 SVGIG (reference sequence). V shed 0 bases and J shed 2 bases, with 17 bases lying between them. The CDR3 nucleotides read TGTGCCTGGAGTGTACCCCCACCGGGGTTGGCTGGAAACACCATATATTTT. Encoded protein: CAWSVPPPGLAGNTIYF.

The V gene is TRBV4-3, the J gene TRBJ2-5; D remains unclear. Germline V gene sequence: CDR1 LGHNA, CDR2 YSLEER. V lost 1 base and J 5 bases, leaving 5 bases between the germline ends. This CDR3 region has 12 residues. The CDR3, as DNA: TGCGCCAGCAGCCAAGCGCTCGAGACCCAGTACTTC. Amino acid sequence: CASSQALETQYF.

This chain uses TRBV27 with TRBJ1-1, with 8 bases identical to TRBD1. Germline V gives CDR1 MNHEY, CDR2 SMNVEV (reference sequence). There are 16 residues in the CDR3. Trimming took 7 bases from V and 5 from J; bases not matched to a gene: 15. DNA of the CDR3: TGTGCCAGCACCTCAAACCAGGGGGCGGTGGGTACTGAAGCTTTCTTT. Translated: CASTSNQGAVGTEAFF.

V gene TRBV6-2 or TRBV6-3 combines with J gene TRBJ2-5, with 8 positions matching TRBD1. From germline, CDR1 is MNHEY and CDR2 SVGEGT. The CDR3 totals 15 residues. J was trimmed by 0 bases and V by 8 bases; bases with no gene match: 8. CDR3 sequence (DNA): TGTGCCAGCGGACGACAGGGGTTCTACCAAGAGACCCAGTACTTC. Translated: CASGRQGFYQETQYF.

The J gene is TRBJ1-1, the V gene TRBV12-3 or TRBV12-4, with 7 nucleotides matching TRBD1. The V and J ends lost 6 bases and 2 bases, in that order; junction bases with no gene match: 6. CDR3 length: 14 amino acids. The CDR3 region has the DNA TGTGCCAGCAGGTTGGGACAGATTAACACTGAAGCTTTCTTT. Translated, it gives CASRLGQINTEAFF.

A few counts support this clonotype. The genes are TRBV28 and TRBJ1-6; 9 positions match TRBD1. Germline values: CDR1 MDHEN, CDR2 SYDVKM. The CDR3 extends over 14 amino acids. V was clipped by 6 bases and J by 9 bases; unmatched bases: 6. In DNA, the CDR3 is TGTGCCAGCAGCGCGACAGGGGGTCCTTCACCCCTCCACTTT. It encodes CASSATGGPSPLHF.

V usage is TRBV6-2 or TRBV6-3 and J usage is TRBJ2-2; TRBD2 might be the D (8 bases). Germline loops: CDR1 MNHEY, CDR2 SVGEGT. The CDR3 is 16 residues long. V lost 5 bases and J 5 bases, leaving 18 bases between the germline ends. In DNA, the CDR3 is TGTGCCAGCAGTGAAAGGGGGCCTAGCGGGACCGGGGAGCTGTTTTTT. Translating gives CASSERGPSGTGELFF.

The chain combines TRBV2 with TRBJ1-1, with 11 bases aligning to TRBD1. Germline assignment: CDR1 SNHLY and CDR2 FYNNEI. Losses at the gene ends were 6 bases for V and 4 bases for J; bases not matched to a gene: 13. This CDR3 spans 17 amino acids. CDR3 in DNA: TGTGCCAGCAGGCCTCCCTCGCCCGGGACAGGGGGCACTGAAGCTTTCTTT. The encoded protein is CASRPPSPGTGGTEAFF.

This clonotype was counted between two and nine times. This chain joins TRBV29-1 and TRBJ1-5, with 11 bases aligning to TRBD1. Germline assignment: CDR1 SQVTM and CDR2 ANQGSEA. J gave up 0 bases and V 7 bases, and 11 bases lay outside the gene matches. The CDR3 spans 17 residues. The CDR3 sequence: CSATVGQGVHSNQPQHF. The CDR3 nucleotides are TGCAGCGCCACGGTGGGACAGGGGGTCCATAGCAATCAGCCCCAGCATTTT.